What follows is one T cell receptor (beta chain) and its context. Its target is not known. Generated by immunoSEQ multiplex PCR, the TCRdb table keeps only in-frame clones and is missing some. Of roughly 40,000 clones in the sample, approximately 86% were seen once. The sample originates from a study of OX40 agonist ivuxolimab in advanced cancers. Study as a whole: Patients got intravenous ivuxolimab at 0.01 to 10 mg/kg every 2 weeks. Two cutaneous melanoma patients and one hepatocellular carcinoma patient, three in all, had partial responses.

The study, taken as a whole, reports: The study did not work out the antigen specificity of the expanded peripheral T cells. The study found that CD8+ T cells averaged more expanded clones than CD4+.

The CDR3 sequence is 16 residues long. With 1 base removed from V and 4 bases from J, the gap between germline ends came to 14 bases. Germline V gives CDR1 SGHNT, CDR2 YYREEE (reference sequence). This receptor was taken from an adult with an advanced solid tumor such as melanoma, head and neck, liver or kidney cancer. The sample consisted of CD4+ or CD8+ T cells sorted from blood, taken in a trial of the OX40 agonist ivuxolimab. V gene TRBV5-4 combines with J gene TRBJ1-4; D possibly corresponds to TRBD1 (5 bases). CDR3 region: CASSLRGTAVNEKLFF. CDR3 bases: TGTGCCAGCAGCTTGCGAGGGACGGCGGTTAATGAAAAACTGTTTTTT.